These 21 T cell receptor beta chains were all obtained from the same sample, sequenced in a study of T-cell memory formation after mild COVID-19. TCRdb passed the 5' RACE reads through MiXCR, listing each CDR3 protein once. Among 300,000 to 350,000 distinct CDR3 sequences listed, roughly 21% were seen once. The material sequenced was PBMCs or a T cell subset sorted from them (not recorded which). Source of these receptors: a man younger than 35 who had mild COVID-19 (a few samples of this study predate the infection). Cell type and time point are not known.

This clonotype was found many times. The chain links TRBV7-2 to TRBJ1-5; D is undetermined. V gave up 1 base and J gave up 4 bases, with 5 bases separating them. In germline, CDR1 is SGHTA, CDR2 FQGNSA. The CDR3 has 13 residues. CDR3 in amino acids: CASSLVGNQPQHF. CDR3 nucleotide sequence: TGTGCCAGCAGCTTAGTGGGGAATCAGCCCCAGCATTTT.

This clonotype was picked up a small number of times. The gene calls are TRBV7-9 and TRBJ2-1, with D possibly matching TRBD1 (5 bases). The CDR3 is made up of 15 amino acids. The germline CDR1 and CDR2 sequences are SEHNR and FQNEAQ (reference sequence). V lost 5 bases, J lost 8 bases, and 19 bases lay in between. The CDR3 DNA is TGTGCCAGCAGCCAAGGGGCCTCCGCCGCCGATGAGCAGTTCTTC. Protein: CASSQGASAADEQFF.

This clonotype was picked up many times. The V and J genes are TRBV12-3 or TRBV12-4 and TRBJ2-2; D not certain. CDR3 length: 14 amino acids. With 4 bases removed from V and 0 bases from J, the gap between germline ends came to 6 bases. CDR3 sequence (DNA): TGTGCCAGCAGTTCCATACCGAACACCGGGGAGCTGTTTTTT. As protein: CASSSIPNTGELFF.

The chain carries TRBV7-9 and TRBJ1-4; 10 nucleotides align to TRBD1. The germline CDR1 and CDR2 sequences are SEHNR and FQNEAQ (reference sequence). V trimming: 3 bases; J trimming: 1 base; junction bases outside the gene matches: 5. CDR3 size: 17 residues. The CDR3 region has the DNA TGTGCCAGCAGCTTGTGGACAGGGGGTCGAACTAATGAAAAACTGTTTTTT. Translated: CASSLWTGGRTNEKLFF.

This clonotype was seen only once. V usage is TRBV4-1 and J usage is TRBJ2-2, with D possibly matching TRBD2 (5 bases). Trimming shortened V by 3 bases and J by 15 bases, and 14 bases separated the two germline ends. The CDR3 has 12 amino acids. CDR1 and CDR2 (germline): MGHRA, YSYEKL. CDR3 in DNA: TGCGCCAGCAGCCAGGGGAGCAGGAGGATGTTTTTT. Its protein product is CASSQGSRRMFF.

The chain employs TRBV6-5 and TRBJ2-7, with D maybe TRBD1 (6 bases). Trimming stripped 5 bases from V and 1 base from J, with 9 bases between. In germline, CDR1 is MNHEY, CDR2 SVGAGI. The CDR3 is made up of 13 amino acids. The CDR3 region has the DNA TGTGCCAGCAGTACCGGACAGTCCTACGAGCAGTACTTC. Its protein product is CASSTGQSYEQYF.

This clonotype was seen more than once but under ten times. This chain joins TRBV7-9 and TRBJ1-2; a weak D match, TRBD1 (5 bases). The CDR3 loop spans 14 amino acids. Germline lookup yields CDR1 SEHNR and CDR2 FQNEAQ (reference sequence). With 4 bases removed from V and 1 base from J, the gap between germline ends came to 10 bases. DNA for the CDR3: TGTGCCAGCAGCTCGACGGGGGTTAACTATGGCTACACCTTC. Amino acid sequence: CASSSTGVNYGYTF.

The J gene is TRBJ1-1, the V gene TRBV7-2; D is unclear. V was shortened by 5 bases and J by 1 base, with 8 bases between the two germline ends. Germline V gene sequence: CDR1 SGHTA, CDR2 FQGNSA. The CDR3 consists of 13 residues. The CDR3 is CASSAYRNTEAFF. CDR3 sequence (DNA): TGTGCCAGCAGCGCCTACAGGAACACTGAAGCTTTCTTT.

The gene calls are TRBV4-1 and TRBJ2-2; no clear D gene. CDR1 and CDR2 from the germline V gene are MGHRA and YSYEKL. Trimming cost V 0 bases and J 3 bases, with 14 bases left between them. CDR3 length: 17 amino acids. The chain's CDR3 is CASSQDSVLTHTGELFF. The DNA of the CDR3 is TGCGCCAGCAGCCAAGATTCAGTCCTCACTCACACCGGGGAGCTGTTTTTT.

This clonotype came up a few times. The rearrangement links TRBV7-9 to TRBJ2-3; the D call may be TRBD1 or TRBD2 (6 bases each). Trimming pared 5 bases from V and 3 bases from J, leaving 18 bases between. The CDR3 covers 16 residues. Germline CDR1 is SEHNR and CDR2 is FQNEAQ (reference sequence). The CDR3, as DNA: TGTGCCAGCAGCGCTCCTTTAGGGGGGAGGACAGATACGCAGTATTTT. This encodes CASSAPLGGRTDTQYF.

This clonotype was detected a few times. The rearrangement uses TRBV4-3 and TRBJ2-3; 7 nucleotides match TRBD2. The CDR3 contains 16 residues. In germline, CDR1 is LGHNA, CDR2 YSLEER. Trimming cost V 3 bases and J 1 base; bases outside gene matches: 7. For the CDR3, the DNA is TGCGCCAGCAGCCAGACGGGACTAACAGGCACAGATACGCAGTATTTT. This gives the protein CASSQTGLTGTDTQYF.

The chain recombines TRBV3-1 with TRBJ1-2, with D perhaps TRBD1 (5 bases). The CDR3 totals 14 residues. V was cut by 4 bases and J by 2 bases, with 11 bases left in between. Germline CDR1 and CDR2: LGHDT and YNNKEL (reference sequence). The chain's CDR3 is CASSRGTENYGYTF. The CDR3 nucleotides are TGTGCCAGCAGCCGAGGGACGGAGAACTATGGCTACACCTTC. The variable domain in full, completed from reference TRBV3-1 and TRBJ1-2, reads DTAVSQTPKYLVTQMGNDKSIKCEQNLGHDTMYWYKQDSKKFLKIMFSYNNKELIINETVPNRFSPKSPDKAHLNLHINSLELGDSAVYFCASSRGTENYGYTFGSGTRLTVV.

This chain connects TRBV7-9 to TRBJ2-3; tentatively, D is TRBD2 (6 bases). The germline V gene encodes CDR1 SEHNR and CDR2 FQNEAQ (reference sequence). Trimming took 4 bases from V and 8 from J, leaving 13 bases between them. The CDR3 runs to 13 residues. The CDR3 DNA follows: TGTGCCAGCAGCTCCCGAGGCGGGGTTACGCAGTATTTT. Its translation is CASSSRGGVTQYF.

This chain connects TRBV5-1 to TRBJ2-5, with a tentative D call TRBD1 (6 bases). Germline values: CDR1 SGHRS, CDR2 YFSETQ. Trimming removed 4 bases at V and 3 bases at J, with 10 bases between. CDR3 length equals 13 residues. CDR3 residues: CASSLRTEETQYF. The CDR3 DNA is TGCGCCAGCAGCCTACGGACAGAAGAGACCCAGTACTTC.

The chain is built from TRBV7-9 and TRBJ2-5; a weak D match, TRBD2 (5 bases). Germline V gives CDR1 SEHNR, CDR2 FQNEAQ (reference sequence). The ends were cut back, 5 bases at V and 5 bases at J, with 24 bases in the middle. CDR3 length: 17 amino acids. The chain's CDR3 is CASSPGITDLSRETQYF. The DNA for the CDR3 is TGTGCCAGCAGCCCCGGGATAACTGACCTGAGTCGGGAGACCCAGTACTTC.

This clonotype was counted only a few times. The chain uses TRBV6-5 and TRBJ1-4; D not certain. V dropped 3 bases and J dropped 7 bases, with 15 bases sitting between them. CDR3 length: 15 amino acids. CDR1 and CDR2 from the germline V gene are MNHEY and SVGAGI. The CDR3 sequence is CASSYGLMGSEKLFF. Here the CDR3 DNA reads TGTGCCAGCAGTTATGGACTGATGGGGAGTGAAAAACTGTTTTTT.

This clonotype has more than one count but fewer than ten. This chain connects TRBV5-1 to TRBJ2-5, with TRBD1 matching 8 bases. CDR1 is SGHRS and CDR2 is YFSETQ in the germline V gene. The CDR3 totals 16 residues. The J segment lost 1 base and the V segment lost 4 bases, leaving 9 bases of the junction unmatched. The DNA for the CDR3 is TGCGCCAGCAGCCTGACAGGGGTTGGGGCCCAAGAGACCCAGTACTTC. It specifies CASSLTGVGAQETQYF.

This clonotype was counted between two and nine times. V usage is TRBV3-1 and J usage is TRBJ1-2; D gene ambiguous. The CDR3 runs 13 residues. The germline V gene encodes CDR1 LGHDT and CDR2 YNNKEL (reference sequence). V was pared by 1 base and J by 4 bases, with 7 bases between. The DNA of the CDR3 is TGTGCCAGCAGCCAAGGCAGCTTCTATGGCTACACCTTC. Translated: CASSQGSFYGYTF.

The rearrangement uses TRBV7-2 and TRBJ1-1; unclear D gene. V lost 3 bases, J lost 6 bases, and 14 bases lay in between. The germline V gene encodes CDR1 SGHTA and CDR2 FQGNSA. CDR3 length: 14 amino acids. The CDR3 nucleotides are TGTGCCAGCAGCTTCGCGGGAAGAGTCGCTGAAGCTTTCTTT. This translates into CASSFAGRVAEAFF.

The chain couples TRBV29-1 to TRBJ2-3; D may be TRBD1 (6 bases). With 8 bases removed from V and 0 bases from J, the gap between germline ends came to 12 bases. Germline CDR1 SQVTM, CDR2 ANQGSEA. The CDR3 runs to 13 residues. The CDR3 spells CSTRGSSTDTQYF. CDR3 nucleotides: TGCAGCACCAGGGGTTCTAGCACAGATACGCAGTATTTT.

The V and J genes are TRBV19 and TRBJ2-7; 7 bases align to TRBD2. Germline trimming cut 4 bases from V and 2 bases from J; bases unmatched to any gene: 5. The germline V gene has CDR1 LNHDA and CDR2 SQIVND (reference sequence). This CDR3 has 14 residues. CDR3 residues: CASSNPGRTYEQYF. The CDR3 DNA reads TGTGCCAGTAGTAACCCCGGGAGGACCTACGAGCAGTACTTC. The entire variable domain, with the rest obtained from reference TRBV19 and TRBJ2-7, is as follows: DGGITQSPKYLFRKEGQNVTLSCEQNLNHDAMYWYRQDPGQGLRLIYYSQIVNDFQKGDIAEGYSVSREKKESFPLTVTSAQKNPTAFYLCASSNPGRTYEQYFGPGTRLTVT.